This T cell receptor beta chain was sequenced during a study of CD4 T cells in relation to SARS-CoV-2 and coronaviruses. General study results and limits: According to naive versus memory sequencing, detected responses are memory recall, not newly primed.

As regards this clone: Its specificity is unknown.

Before the COVID-19 pandemic, during about 2011-2019, CD4+ T cells were taken from unexposed donors. This CDR3 region has 13 residues. Trimming pared 4 bases from V and 1 base from J, leaving 10 bases between. CDR1 and CDR2 from the germline V gene are SQVTM and ANQGSEA. TCRdb keeps only in-frame clones here, not all; method: immunoSEQ multiplex PCR. The table shows some 64,000 clones, with 94% occurring only once. The sequenced sample consisted of naive CD4+ T cells from PBMCs. As to subset: naive CD4+ T cells isolated by negative enrichment. The chain recombines TRBV29-1 with TRBJ2-5; D not resolved. This receptor was obtained from a human donor in good health. CDR3: CSVVTVPQETQYF. In DNA, the CDR3 is TGCAGCGTTGTAACGGTACCCCAAGAGACCCAGTACTTC. Full variable domain (missing parts from reference TRBV29-1 and TRBJ2-5): SAVISQKPSRDICQRGTSLTIQCQVDSQVTMMFWYRQQPGQSLTLIATANQGSEATYESGFVIDKFPISRPNLTFSTLTVSNMSPEDSSIYLCSVVTVPQETQYFGPGTRLLVL.